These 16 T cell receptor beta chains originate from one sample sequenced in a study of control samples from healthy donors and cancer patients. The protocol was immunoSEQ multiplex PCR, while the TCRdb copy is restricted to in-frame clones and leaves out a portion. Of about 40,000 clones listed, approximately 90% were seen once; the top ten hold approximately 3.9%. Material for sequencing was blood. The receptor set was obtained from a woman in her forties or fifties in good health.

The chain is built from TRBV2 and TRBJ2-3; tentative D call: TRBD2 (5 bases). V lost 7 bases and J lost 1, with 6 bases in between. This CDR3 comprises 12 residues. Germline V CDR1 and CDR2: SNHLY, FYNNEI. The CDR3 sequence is CASMRGTDTQYF. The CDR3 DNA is TGTGCCAGCATGAGGGGCACAGATACGCAGTATTTT. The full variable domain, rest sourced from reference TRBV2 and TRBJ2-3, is EPEVTQTPSHQVTQMGQEVILRCVPISNHLYFYWYRQILGQKVEFLVSFYNNEISEKSEIFDDQFSVERPDGSNFTLKIRSTKLEDSAMYFCASMRGTDTQYFGPGTRLTVL.

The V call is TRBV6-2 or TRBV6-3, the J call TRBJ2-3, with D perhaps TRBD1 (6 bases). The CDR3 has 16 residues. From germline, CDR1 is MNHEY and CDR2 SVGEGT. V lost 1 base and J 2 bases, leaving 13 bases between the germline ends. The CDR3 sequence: CASSYLWGPTTDTQYF. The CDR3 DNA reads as TGTGCCAGCAGTTACTTGTGGGGGCCCACCACAGATACGCAGTATTTT.

The CDR3 region has the DNA TGTGCCAGCAGCCAAGCGGGGGGTGGGGAGACCCAGTACTTC. It is translated as CASSQAGGGETQYF. The rearrangement links TRBV4-2 to TRBJ2-5, with 7 bases matching TRBD2. The CDR3 spans 14 residues. Germline V CDR1 and CDR2: LGHNA, YNFKEQ. V was clipped by 1 base and J by 5 bases; unmatched bases: 4.

In nucleotides, the CDR3 is TGTGCCAGCAGTTACATGGGACGGCTAAACTATGGCTACACCTTC. It is translated as CASSYMGRLNYGYTF. This chain joins TRBV6-5 and TRBJ1-2, with a tentative D call TRBD1 (5 bases). This CDR3 is 15 amino acids long. The V gene's germline CDR1 is MNHEY and CDR2 SVGAGI. Trimming shortened V by 2 bases and J by 2 bases, and 12 bases separated the two germline ends.

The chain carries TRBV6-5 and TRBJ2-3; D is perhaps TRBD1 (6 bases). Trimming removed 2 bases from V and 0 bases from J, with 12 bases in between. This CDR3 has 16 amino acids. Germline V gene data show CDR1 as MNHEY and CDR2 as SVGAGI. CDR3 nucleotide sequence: TGTGCCAGCAGTTACCAAGGGGGTCCTAGCACAGATACGCAGTATTTT. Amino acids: CASSYQGGPSTDTQYF.

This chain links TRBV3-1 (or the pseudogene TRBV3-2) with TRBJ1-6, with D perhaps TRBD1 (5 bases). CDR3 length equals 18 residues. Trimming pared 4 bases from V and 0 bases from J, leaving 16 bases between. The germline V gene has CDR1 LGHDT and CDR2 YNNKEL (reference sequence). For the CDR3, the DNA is TGTGCCAGCAGCCGCCTACCGGGACTGACCTCCTATAATTCACCCCTCCACTTT. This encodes CASSRLPGLTSYNSPLHF.

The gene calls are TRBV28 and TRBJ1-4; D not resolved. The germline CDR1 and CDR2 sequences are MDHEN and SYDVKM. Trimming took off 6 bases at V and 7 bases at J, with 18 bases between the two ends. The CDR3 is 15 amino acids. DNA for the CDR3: TGTGCCAGCAGCCGAACCTTTAAGGGAGGTGAAAAACTGTTTTTT. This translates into CASSRTFKGGEKLFF.

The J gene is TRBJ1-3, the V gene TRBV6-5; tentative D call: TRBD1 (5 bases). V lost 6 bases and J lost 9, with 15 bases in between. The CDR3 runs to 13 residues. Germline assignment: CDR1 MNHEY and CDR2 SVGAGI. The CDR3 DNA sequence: TGTGCCAGCAGAGAGCAGGGAACCTTCACCATATATTTT. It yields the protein CASREQGTFTIYF.

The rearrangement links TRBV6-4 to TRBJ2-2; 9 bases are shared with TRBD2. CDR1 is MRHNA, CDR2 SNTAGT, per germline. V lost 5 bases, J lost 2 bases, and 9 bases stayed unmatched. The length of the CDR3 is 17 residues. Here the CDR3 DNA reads TGTGCCAGCAGTCCCCTAGCGGGGTATGCCAACACCGGGGAGCTGTTTTTT. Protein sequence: CASSPLAGYANTGELFF.

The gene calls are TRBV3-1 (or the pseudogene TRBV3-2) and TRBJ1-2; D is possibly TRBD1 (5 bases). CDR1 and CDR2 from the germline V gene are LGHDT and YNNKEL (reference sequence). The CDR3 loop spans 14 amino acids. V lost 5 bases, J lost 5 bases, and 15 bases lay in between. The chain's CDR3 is CASSGTGGQYGYTF. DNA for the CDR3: TGTGCCAGCAGCGGAACAGGAGGTCAATATGGCTACACCTTC.

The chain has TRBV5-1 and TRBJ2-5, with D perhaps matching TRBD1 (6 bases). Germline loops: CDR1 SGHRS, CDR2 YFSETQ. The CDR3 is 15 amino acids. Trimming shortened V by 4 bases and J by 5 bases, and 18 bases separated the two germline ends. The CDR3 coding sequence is TGCGCCAGCAGCCCAGGGGACGGTTGGGGGGAGACCCAGTACTTC. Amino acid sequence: CASSPGDGWGETQYF.

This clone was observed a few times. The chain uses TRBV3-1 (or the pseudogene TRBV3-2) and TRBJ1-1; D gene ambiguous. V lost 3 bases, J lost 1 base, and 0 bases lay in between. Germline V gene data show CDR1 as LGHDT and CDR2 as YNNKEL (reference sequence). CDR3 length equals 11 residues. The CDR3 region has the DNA TGTGCCAGCAGCCAGAACACTGAAGCTTTCTTT. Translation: CASSQNTEAFF.

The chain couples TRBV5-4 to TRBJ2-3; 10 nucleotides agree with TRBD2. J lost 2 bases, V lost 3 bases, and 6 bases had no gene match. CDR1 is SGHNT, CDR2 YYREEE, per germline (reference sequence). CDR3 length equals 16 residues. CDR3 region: CASSSRTSGNTDTQYF. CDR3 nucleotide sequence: TGTGCCAGCAGCTCCCGGACTAGCGGAAACACAGATACGCAGTATTTT. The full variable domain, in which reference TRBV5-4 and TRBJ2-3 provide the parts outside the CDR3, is ETGVTQSPTHLIKTRGQQVTLRCSSQSGHNTVSWYQQALGQGPQFIFQYYREEENGRGNFPPRFSGLQFPNYSSELNVNALELDDSALYLCASSSRTSGNTDTQYFGPGTRLTVL.

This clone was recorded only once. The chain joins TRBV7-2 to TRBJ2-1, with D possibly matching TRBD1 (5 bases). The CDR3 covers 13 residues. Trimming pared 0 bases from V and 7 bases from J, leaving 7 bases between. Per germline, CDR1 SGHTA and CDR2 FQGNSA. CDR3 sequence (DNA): TGTGCCAGCAGCTTAGCGCCAGGGAATGAGCAGTTCTTC. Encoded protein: CASSLAPGNEQFF.

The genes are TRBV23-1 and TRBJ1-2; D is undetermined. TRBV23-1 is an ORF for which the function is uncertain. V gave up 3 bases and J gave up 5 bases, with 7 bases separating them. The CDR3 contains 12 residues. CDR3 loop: CASSHQSYGYTF. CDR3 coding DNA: TGCGCCAGCAGTCATCAGTCGTATGGCTACACCTTC.

The CDR3 reads CASKSGNIQYF. CDR3 coding DNA: TGTGCCAGCAAGTCCGGTAACATTCAGTACTTC. V and J are TRBV28 and TRBJ2-4; unclear D gene. CDR1 and CDR2 from the germline V gene are MDHEN and SYDVKM. V shed 7 bases and J shed 7 bases, with 8 bases lying between them. This CDR3 is built from 11 residues. The full variable domain, its missing parts supplied by reference TRBV28 and TRBJ2-4, is DVKVTQSSRYLVKRTGEKVFLECVQDMDHENMFWYRQDPGLGLRLIYFSYDVKMKEKGDIPEGYSVSREKKERFSLILESASTNQTSMYLCASKSGNIQYFGAGTRLSVL.